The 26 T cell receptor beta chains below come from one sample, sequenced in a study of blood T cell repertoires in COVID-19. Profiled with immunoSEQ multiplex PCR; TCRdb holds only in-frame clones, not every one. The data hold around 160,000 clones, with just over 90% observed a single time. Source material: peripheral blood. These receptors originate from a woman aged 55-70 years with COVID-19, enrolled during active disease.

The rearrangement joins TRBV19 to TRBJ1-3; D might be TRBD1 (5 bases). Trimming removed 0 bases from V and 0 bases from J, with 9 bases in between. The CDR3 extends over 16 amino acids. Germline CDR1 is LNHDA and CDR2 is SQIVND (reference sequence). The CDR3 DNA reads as TGTGCCAGTAGTATAGATGCAGACAGCTCTGGAAACACCATATATTTT. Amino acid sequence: CASSIDADSSGNTIYF.

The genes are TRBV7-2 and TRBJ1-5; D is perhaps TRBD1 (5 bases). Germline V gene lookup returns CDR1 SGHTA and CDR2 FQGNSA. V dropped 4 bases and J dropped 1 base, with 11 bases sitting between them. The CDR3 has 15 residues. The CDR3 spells CASSWGTDSNQPQHF. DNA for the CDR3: TGTGCCAGCAGCTGGGGCACAGACAGCAATCAGCCCCAGCATTTT.

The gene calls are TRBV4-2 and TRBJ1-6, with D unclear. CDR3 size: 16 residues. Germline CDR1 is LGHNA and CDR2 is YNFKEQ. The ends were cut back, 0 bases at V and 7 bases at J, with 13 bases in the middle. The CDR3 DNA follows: TGTGCCAGCAGCCAAGATCAGAGCCAGGCCAATTCACCCCTCCACTTT. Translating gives CASSQDQSQANSPLHF.

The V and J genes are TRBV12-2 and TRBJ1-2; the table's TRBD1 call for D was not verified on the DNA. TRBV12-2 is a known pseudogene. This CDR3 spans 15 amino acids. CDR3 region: CASRPPGLGGDGYTF. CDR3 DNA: TGTGCAAGTCGCCCACCTGGCTTAGGGGGCGACGGCTACACCTTC.

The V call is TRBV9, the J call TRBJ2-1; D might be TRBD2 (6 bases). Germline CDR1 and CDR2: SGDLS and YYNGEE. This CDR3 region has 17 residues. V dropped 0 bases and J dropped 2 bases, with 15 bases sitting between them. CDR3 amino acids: CASSVAPPGETYNEQFF. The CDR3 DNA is TGTGCCAGCAGCGTAGCTCCACCGGGGGAGACCTACAATGAGCAGTTCTTC. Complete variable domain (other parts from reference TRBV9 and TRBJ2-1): DSGVTQTPKHLITATGQRVTLRCSPRSGDLSVYWYQQSLDQGLQFLIQYYNGEERAKGNILERFSAQQFPDLHSELNLSSLELGDSALYFCASSVAPPGETYNEQFFGPGTRLTVL.

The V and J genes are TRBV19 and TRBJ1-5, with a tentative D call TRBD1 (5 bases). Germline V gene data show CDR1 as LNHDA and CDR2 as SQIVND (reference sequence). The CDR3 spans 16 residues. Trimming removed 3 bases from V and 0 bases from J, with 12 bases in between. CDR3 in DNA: TGTGCCAGTAGTATTACTGGGGGGGATAGCAATCAGCCCCAGCATTTT. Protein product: CASSITGGDSNQPQHF.

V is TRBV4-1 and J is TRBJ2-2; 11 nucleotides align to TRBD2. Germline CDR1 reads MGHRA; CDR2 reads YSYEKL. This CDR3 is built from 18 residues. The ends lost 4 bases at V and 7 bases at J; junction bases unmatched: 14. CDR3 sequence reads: CASSPTSSGGLVNGELFF. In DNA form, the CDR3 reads TGCGCCAGCAGCCCCACCTCTAGCGGGGGGCTGGTCAACGGGGAGCTGTTTTTT.

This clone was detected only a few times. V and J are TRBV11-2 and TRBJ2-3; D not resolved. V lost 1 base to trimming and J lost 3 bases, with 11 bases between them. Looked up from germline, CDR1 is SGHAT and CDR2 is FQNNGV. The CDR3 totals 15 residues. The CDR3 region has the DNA TGTGCCAGCAGCTTAGTCGGTCTCGAGACAGATACGCAGTATTTT. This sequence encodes CASSLVGLETDTQYF.

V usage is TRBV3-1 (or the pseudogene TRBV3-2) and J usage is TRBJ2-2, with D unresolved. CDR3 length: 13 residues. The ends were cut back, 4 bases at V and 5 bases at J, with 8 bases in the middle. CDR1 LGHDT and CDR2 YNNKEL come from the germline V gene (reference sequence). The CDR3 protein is CASSPQLTGELFF. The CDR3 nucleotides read TGTGCCAGCAGCCCCCAATTGACCGGGGAGCTGTTTTTT.

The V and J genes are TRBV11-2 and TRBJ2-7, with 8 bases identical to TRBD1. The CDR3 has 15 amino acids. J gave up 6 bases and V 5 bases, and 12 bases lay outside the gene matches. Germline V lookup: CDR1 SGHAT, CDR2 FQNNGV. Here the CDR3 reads CASSRPRDRLVEQYF. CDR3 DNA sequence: TGTGCCAGCAGCCGTCCCCGGGACAGGCTGGTCGAGCAGTACTTC.

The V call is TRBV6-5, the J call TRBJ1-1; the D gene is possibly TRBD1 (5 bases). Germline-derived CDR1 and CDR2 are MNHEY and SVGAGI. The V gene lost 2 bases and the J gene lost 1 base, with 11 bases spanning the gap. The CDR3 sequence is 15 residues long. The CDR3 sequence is CASSYESTGNTEAFF. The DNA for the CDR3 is TGTGCCAGCAGTTACGAGTCCACAGGGAACACTGAAGCTTTCTTT.

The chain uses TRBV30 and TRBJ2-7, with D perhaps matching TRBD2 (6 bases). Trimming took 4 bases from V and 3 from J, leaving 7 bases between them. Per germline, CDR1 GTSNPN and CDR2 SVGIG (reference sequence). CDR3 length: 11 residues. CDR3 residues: CAWTGSYEQYF. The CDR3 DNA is TGTGCCTGGACCGGGAGCTACGAGCAGTACTTC.

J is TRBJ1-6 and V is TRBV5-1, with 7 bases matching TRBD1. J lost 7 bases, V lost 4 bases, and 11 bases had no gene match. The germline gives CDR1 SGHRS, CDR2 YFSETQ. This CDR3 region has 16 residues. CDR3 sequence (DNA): TGCGCCAGCAGCCCAGGGCCGGGACAGACAAATTCACCCCTCCACTTT. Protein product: CASSPGPGQTNSPLHF.

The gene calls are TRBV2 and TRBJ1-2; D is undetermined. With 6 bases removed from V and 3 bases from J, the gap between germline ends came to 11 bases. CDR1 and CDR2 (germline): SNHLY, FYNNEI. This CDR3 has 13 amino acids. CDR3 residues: CASSPGRDYGYTF. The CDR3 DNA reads TGTGCCAGCAGCCCCGGGAGAGACTATGGCTACACCTTC.

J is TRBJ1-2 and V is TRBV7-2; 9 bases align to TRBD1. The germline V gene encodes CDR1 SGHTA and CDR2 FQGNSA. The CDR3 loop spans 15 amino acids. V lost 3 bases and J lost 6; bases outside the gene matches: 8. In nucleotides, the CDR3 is TGTGCCAGCAGCTTGTTGACAGGGGGAGGGGATGGCTACACCTTC. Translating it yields CASSLLTGGGDGYTF.

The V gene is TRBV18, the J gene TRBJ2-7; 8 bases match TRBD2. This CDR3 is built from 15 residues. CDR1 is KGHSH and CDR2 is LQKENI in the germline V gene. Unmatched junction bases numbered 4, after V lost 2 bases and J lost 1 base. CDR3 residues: CASSPSGGGSYEQYF. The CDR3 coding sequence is TGTGCCAGCTCACCATCGGGGGGGGGTTCCTACGAGCAGTACTTC.

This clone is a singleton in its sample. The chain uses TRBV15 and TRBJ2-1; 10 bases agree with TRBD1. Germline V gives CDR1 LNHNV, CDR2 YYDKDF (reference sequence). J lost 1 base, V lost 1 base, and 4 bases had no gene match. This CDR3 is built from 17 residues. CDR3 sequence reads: CATSRVSGQGSYNEQFF. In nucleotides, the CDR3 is TGTGCCACCAGCAGAGTGTCGGGACAGGGGTCCTACAATGAGCAGTTCTTC.

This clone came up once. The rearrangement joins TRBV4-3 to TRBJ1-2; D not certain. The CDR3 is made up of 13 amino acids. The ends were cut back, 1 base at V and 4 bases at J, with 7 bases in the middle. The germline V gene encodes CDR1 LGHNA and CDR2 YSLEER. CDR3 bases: TGCGCCAGCAGCCAAGCTAGGTCCTATGGCTACACCTTC. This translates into CASSQARSYGYTF.

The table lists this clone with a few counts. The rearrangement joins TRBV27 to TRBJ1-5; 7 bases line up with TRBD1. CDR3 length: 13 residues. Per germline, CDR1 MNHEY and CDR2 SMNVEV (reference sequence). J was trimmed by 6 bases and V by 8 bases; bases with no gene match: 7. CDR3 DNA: TGTGCCAGCGGGGCAGGGGGATCTCAGCCCCAGCATTTT. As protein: CASGAGGSQPQHF.

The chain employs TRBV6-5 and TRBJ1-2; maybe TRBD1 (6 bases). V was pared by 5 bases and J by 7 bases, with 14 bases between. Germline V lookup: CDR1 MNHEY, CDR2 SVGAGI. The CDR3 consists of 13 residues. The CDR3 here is CASSPGQTGGYTF. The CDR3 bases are TGTGCCAGCAGTCCCGGACAGACGGGTGGCTACACCTTC.

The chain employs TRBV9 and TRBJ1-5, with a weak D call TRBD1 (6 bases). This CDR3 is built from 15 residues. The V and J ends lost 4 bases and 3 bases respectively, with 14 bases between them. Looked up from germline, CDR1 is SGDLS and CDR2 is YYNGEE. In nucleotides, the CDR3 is TGTGCCAGCAGCCCAGAGACAGGTCCCAATCAGCCCCAGCATTTT. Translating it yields CASSPETGPNQPQHF.

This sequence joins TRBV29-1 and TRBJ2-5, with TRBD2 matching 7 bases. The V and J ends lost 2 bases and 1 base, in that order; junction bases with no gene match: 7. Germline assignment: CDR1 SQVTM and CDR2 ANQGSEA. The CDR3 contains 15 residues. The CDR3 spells CSVEKGGGGQETQYF. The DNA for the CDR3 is TGCAGCGTTGAAAAAGGTGGGGGGGGCCAAGAGACCCAGTACTTC.

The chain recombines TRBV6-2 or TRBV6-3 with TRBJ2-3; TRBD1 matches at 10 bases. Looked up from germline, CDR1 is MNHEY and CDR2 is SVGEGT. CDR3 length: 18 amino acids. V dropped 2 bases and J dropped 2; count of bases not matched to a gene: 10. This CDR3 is CASSYILGQGRSTDTQYF. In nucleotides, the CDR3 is TGTGCCAGCAGTTACATTCTGGGACAGGGGAGGTCCACAGATACGCAGTATTTT.

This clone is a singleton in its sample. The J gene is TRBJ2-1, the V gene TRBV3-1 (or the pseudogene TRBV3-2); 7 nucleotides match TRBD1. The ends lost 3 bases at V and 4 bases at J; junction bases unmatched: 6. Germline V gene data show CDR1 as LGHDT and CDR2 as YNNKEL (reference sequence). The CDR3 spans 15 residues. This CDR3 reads CASSHTGVEYNEQFF. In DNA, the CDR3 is TGTGCCAGCAGCCATACAGGGGTTGAGTACAATGAGCAGTTCTTC.

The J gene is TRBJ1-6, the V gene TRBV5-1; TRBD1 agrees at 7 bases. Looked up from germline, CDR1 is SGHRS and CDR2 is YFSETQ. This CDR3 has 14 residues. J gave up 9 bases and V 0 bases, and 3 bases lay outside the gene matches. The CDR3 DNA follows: TGCGCCAGCAGCTTGGAGAGGGGGCTTTCACCCCTCCACTTT. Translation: CASSLERGLSPLHF.

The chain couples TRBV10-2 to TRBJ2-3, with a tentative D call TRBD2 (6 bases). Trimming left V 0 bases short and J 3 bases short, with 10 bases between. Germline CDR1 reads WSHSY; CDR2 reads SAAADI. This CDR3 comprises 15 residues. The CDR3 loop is CASSESSGLTDTQYF. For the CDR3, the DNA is TGCGCCAGCAGTGAGTCGAGCGGGCTGACAGATACGCAGTATTTT.